This T cell receptor beta chain was observed in a study of lymphopenia after photon versus proton radiotherapy. Study-wide results and caveats: After lymphocyte nadir, photon-treated repertoires showed oligoclonal expansion, especially CD8+ Temra. A bigger post-nadir fall in TCR diversity correlated inversely with survival time in deceased patients. Authors raise, but do not show, better survival with proton therapy. Photon-treated patients lost naive T cells and TCR diversity; proton-treated stayed stable.

The germline gives CDR1 MDHEN, CDR2 SYDVKM. Trimming removed 4 bases at V and 3 bases at J, with 16 bases between. This CDR3 region has 15 residues. The repertoire was sequenced with immunoSEQ multiplex PCR; TCRdb's copy has only in-frame clones and lacks some. This table has 35,000 to 45,000 clones, 85% appearing once. Concerning this clone: Antigen unknown.

The clonotype was recovered from a man over 45 with gastric cancer. J is TRBJ2-7 and V is TRBV28, with D possibly being TRBD2 (6 bases). This specimen was peripheral blood, taken from a patient treated with photon-based radiotherapy. This chain's CDR3 is CASSSKVPGGYEQYF. The CDR3 DNA sequence: TGTGCCAGCAGTTCGAAGGTTCCCGGGGGCTACGAGCAGTACTTC.